The clone carrying this T cell receptor beta chain was seen just once. Data came from immunoSEQ multiplex PCR; TCRdb stores just in-frame clones and leaves some out. Among about 410,000 clones listed, 90% were seen once. This sample is drawn from a study of blood T cell repertoires in COVID-19. Across the whole study: Samples came from the United States, Italy and Spain, spanning acute and convalescent COVID-19.

The CDR3 has 14 residues. Germline trimming cut 7 bases from V and 6 bases from J; bases unmatched to any gene: 9. Germline V CDR1 and CDR2: MNHEY, SVGAGI. This sequence originates from a man younger than 35 who had recovered from COVID-19. This rearrangement joins TRBV6-5 to TRBJ1-5, with 7 bases identical to TRBD1. Input material: PBMCs or T cells enriched from blood (not recorded which). Written as DNA, the CDR3 is TGTGCCAGCACCTTAGACAGGGTGGCTCAGCCCCAGCATTTT. It codes for CASTLDRVAQPQHF.